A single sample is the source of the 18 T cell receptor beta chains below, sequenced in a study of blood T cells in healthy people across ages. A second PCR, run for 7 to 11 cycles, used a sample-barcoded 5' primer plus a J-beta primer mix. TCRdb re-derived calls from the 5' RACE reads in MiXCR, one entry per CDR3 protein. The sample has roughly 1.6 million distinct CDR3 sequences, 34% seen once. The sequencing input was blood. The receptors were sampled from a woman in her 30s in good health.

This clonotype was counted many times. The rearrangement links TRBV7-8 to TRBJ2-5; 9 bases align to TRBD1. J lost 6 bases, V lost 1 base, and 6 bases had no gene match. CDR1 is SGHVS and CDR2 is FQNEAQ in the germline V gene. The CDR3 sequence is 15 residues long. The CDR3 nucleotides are TGTGCCAGCAGCTTAGGGACCGGGACAGGGAAGACCCAGTACTTC. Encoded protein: CASSLGTGTGKTQYF.

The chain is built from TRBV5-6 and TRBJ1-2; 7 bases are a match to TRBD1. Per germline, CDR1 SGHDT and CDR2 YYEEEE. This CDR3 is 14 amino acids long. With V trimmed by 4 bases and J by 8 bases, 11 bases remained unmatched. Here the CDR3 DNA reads TGTGCCAGCAGCACAGGACAGGCCCTGTCCGGCTACACCTTC. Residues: CASSTGQALSGYTF. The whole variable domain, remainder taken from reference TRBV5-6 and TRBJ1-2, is DAGVTQSPTHLIKTRGQQVTLRCSPKSGHDTVSWYQQALGQGPQFIFQYYEEEERQRGNFPDRFSGHQFPNYSSELNVNALLLGDSALYLCASSTGQALSGYTFGSGTRLTVV.

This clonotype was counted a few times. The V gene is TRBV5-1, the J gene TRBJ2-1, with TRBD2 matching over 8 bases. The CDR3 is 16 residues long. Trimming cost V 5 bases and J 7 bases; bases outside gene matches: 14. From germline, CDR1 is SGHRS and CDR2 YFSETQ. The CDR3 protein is CASSESGGRGGNEQFF. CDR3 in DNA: TGCGCCAGCAGTGAGAGCGGGGGAAGGGGGGGGAATGAGCAGTTCTTC.

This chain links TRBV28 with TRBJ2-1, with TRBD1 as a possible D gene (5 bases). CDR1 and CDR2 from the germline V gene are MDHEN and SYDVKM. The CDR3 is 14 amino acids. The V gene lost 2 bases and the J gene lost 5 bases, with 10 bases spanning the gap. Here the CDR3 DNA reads TGTGCCAGCAGTTTACTCCAGGGTGACAATGAGCAGTTCTTC. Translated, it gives CASSLLQGDNEQFF.

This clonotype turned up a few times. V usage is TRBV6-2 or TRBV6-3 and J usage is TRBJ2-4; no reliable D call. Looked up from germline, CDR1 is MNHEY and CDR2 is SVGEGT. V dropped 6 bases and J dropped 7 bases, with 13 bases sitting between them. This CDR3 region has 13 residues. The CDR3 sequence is CASSLPVGNIQYF. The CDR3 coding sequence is TGTGCCAGCAGCCTCCCGGTAGGCAACATTCAGTACTTC.

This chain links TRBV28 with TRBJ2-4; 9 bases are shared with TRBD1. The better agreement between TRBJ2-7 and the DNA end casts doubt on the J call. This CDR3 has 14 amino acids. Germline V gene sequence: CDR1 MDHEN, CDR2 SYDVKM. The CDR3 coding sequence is TGTGCCAGCAGTTTTGACAGGGGGAAGGGCGAGCAGTACTTC. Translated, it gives CASSFDRGKGEQYF.

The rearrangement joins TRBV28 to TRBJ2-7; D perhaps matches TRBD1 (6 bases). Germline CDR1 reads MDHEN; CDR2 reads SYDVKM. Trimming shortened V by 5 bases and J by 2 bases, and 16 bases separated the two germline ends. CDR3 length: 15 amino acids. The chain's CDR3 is CASSPQQGPTYEQYF. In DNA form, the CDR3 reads TGTGCCAGCAGTCCCCAGCAGGGGCCAACCTACGAGCAGTACTTC.

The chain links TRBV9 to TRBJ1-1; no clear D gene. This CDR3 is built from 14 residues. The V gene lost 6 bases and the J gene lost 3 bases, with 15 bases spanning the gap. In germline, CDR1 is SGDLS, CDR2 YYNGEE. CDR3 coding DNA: TGTGCCAGCACCGTCCTTACCTCGGACACTGAAGCTTTCTTT. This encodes CASTVLTSDTEAFF.

CDR3: CSAREFAATLSYEQYF. DNA of the CDR3: TGCAGTGCTAGAGAGTTCGCGGCAACCCTCTCCTACGAGCAGTACTTC. The V call is TRBV20-1, the J call TRBJ2-7; D is unresolved. V gave up 0 bases and J gave up 0 bases, with 15 bases separating them. CDR3 length equals 16 residues. Germline-derived CDR1 and CDR2 are DFQATT and SNEGSKA (reference sequence).

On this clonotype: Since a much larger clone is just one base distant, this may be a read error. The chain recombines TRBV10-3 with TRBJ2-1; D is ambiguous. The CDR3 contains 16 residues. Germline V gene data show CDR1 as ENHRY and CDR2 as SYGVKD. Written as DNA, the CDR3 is TGTGCCACCAGTGAGTCGGTGGACCCGCCCTACAATGAGCAGTTCTTC. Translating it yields CATSESVDPPYNEQFF.

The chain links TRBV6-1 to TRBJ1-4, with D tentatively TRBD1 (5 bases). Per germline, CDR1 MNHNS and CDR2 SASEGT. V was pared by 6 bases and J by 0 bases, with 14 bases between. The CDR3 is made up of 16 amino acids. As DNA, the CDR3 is TGTGCCAGCAGGCCCGGACATAGTGCAACTAATGAAAAACTGTTTTTT. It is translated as CASRPGHSATNEKLFF.

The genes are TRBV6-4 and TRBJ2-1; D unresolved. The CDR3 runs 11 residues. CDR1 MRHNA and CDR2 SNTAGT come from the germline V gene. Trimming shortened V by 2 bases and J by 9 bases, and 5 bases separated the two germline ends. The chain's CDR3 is CASSDGSEQFF. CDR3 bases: TGTGCCAGCAGTGACGGTAGTGAGCAGTTCTTC.

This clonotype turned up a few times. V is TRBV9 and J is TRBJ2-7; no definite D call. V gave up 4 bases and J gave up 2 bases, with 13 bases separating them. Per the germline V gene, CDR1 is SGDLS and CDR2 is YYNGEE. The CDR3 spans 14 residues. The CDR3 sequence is CASSPVVYPYEQYF. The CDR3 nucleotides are TGTGCCAGCAGCCCCGTGGTCTACCCCTACGAGCAGTACTTC. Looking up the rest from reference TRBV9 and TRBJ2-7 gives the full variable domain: DSGVTQTPKHLITATGQRVTLRCSPRSGDLSVYWYQQSLDQGLQFLIQYYNGEERAKGNILERFSAQQFPDLHSELNLSSLELGDSALYFCASSPVVYPYEQYFGPGTRLTVT.

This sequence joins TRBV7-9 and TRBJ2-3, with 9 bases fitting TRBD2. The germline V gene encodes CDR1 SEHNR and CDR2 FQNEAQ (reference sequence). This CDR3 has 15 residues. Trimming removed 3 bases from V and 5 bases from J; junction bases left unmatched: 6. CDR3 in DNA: TGTGCCAGCAGCTTGGCGGGGGGGCAAGGAGATACGCAGTATTTT. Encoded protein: CASSLAGGQGDTQYF. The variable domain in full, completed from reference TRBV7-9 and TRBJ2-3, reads DTGVSQNPRHKITKRGQNVTFRCDPISEHNRLYWYRQTLGQGPEFLTYFQNEAQLEKSRLLSDRFSAERPKGSFSTLEIQRTEQGDSAMYLCASSLAGGQGDTQYFGPGTRLTVL.

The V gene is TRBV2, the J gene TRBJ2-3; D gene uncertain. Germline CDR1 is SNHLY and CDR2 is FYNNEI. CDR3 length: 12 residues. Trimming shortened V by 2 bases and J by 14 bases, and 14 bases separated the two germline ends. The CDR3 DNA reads TGTGCCAGCAGTGAAATCCCAACACCAGGGTATTTT. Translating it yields CASSEIPTPGYF.

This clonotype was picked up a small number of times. The CDR3 region has the DNA TGTGCCAGCAGGTCCGGGGGCCAGCCCCAGCATTTT. This encodes CASRSGGQPQHF. The genes are TRBV27 and TRBJ1-5; D may be TRBD1 (6 bases). V lost 6 bases, J lost 7 bases, and 10 bases lay in between. The CDR3 contains 12 residues. Germline V gene lookup returns CDR1 MNHEY and CDR2 SMNVEV (reference sequence).

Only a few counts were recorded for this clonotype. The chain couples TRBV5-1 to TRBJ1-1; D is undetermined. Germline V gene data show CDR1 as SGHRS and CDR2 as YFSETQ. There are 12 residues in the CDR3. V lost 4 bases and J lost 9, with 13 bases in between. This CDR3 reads CASSPDMKKAFF. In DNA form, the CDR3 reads TGCGCCAGCAGCCCTGACATGAAGAAAGCTTTCTTT.

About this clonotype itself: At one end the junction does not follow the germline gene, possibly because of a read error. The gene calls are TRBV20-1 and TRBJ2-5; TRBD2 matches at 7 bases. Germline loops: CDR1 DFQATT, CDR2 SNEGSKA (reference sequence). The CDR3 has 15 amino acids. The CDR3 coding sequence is TGCGGTGCTAGAGAAGAGCGGGATCGGCGGGAGACCCAGTACTTC. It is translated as CGAREERDRRETQYF.